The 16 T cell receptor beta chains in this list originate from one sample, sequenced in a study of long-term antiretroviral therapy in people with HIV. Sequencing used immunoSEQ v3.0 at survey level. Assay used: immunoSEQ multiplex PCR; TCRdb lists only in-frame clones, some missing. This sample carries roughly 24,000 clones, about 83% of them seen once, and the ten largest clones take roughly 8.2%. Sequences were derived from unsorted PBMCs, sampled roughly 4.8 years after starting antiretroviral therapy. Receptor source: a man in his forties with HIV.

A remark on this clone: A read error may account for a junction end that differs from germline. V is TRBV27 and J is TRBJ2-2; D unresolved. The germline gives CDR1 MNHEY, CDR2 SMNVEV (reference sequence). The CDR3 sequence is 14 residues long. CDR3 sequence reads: CASNLSGNTGELFF. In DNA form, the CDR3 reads TGTGCCAGCAATTTATCAGGGAACACCGGGGAGCTGTTTTTT.

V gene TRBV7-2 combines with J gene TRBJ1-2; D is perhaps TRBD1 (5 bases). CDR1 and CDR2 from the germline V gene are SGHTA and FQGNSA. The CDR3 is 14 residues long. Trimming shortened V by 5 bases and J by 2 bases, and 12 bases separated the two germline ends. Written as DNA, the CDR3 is TGTGCCAGCAGCGGGGACGGTGGGAACTATGGCTACACCTTC. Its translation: CASSGDGGNYGYTF.

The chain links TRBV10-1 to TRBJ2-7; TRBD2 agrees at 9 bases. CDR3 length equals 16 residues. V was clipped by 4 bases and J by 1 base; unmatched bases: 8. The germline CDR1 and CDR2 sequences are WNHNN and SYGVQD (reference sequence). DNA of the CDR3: TGCGCCAGCAGTGGAGGGACTAGCTCAGGTTCCTACGAGCAGTACTTC. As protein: CASSGGTSSGSYEQYF.

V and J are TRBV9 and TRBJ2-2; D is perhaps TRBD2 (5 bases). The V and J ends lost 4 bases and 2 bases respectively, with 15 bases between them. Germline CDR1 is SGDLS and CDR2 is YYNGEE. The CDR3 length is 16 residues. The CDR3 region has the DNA TGTGCCAGCAGCTCCCAGGACTTTAGAAACACCGGGGAGCTGTTTTTT. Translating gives CASSSQDFRNTGELFF.

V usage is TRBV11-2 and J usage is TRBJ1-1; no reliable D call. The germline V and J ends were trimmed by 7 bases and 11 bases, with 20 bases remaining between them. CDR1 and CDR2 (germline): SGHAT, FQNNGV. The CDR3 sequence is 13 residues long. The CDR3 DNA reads TGTGCCAGCAACCGAGGCGGAGAACATAACGCTTTCTTT. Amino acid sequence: CASNRGGEHNAFF.

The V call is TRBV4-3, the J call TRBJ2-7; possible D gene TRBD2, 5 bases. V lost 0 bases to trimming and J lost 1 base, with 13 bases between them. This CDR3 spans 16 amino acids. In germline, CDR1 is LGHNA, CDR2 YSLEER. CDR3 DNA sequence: TGCGCCAGCAGCCAAGAGGTCGGGATAATTTCCTACGAGCAGTACTTC. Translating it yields CASSQEVGIISYEQYF.

The DNA for the CDR3 is TGTGCCAGCAGCTTAGCGCCGGACAGAGCCCATGGCTACACCTTC. Translating it yields CASSLAPDRAHGYTF. V and J are TRBV7-9 and TRBJ1-2; a possible D gene is TRBD1 (6 bases). Germline-derived CDR1 and CDR2 are SEHNR and FQNEAQ (reference sequence). The CDR3 runs 15 residues. V dropped 0 bases and J dropped 6 bases, with 14 bases sitting between them.

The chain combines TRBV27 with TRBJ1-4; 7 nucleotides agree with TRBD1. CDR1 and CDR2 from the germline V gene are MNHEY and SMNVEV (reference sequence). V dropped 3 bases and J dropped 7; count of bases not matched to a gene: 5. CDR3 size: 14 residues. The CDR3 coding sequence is TGTGCCAGCAGTTTCCGACAGGGAGGTGAAAAACTGTTTTTT. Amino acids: CASSFRQGGEKLFF. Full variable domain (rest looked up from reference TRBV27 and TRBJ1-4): EAQVTQNPRYLITVTGKKLTVTCSQNMNHEYMSWYRQDPGLGLRQIYYSMNVEVTDKGDVPEGYKVSRKEKRNFPLILESPSPNQTSLYFCASSFRQGGEKLFFGSGTQLSVL.

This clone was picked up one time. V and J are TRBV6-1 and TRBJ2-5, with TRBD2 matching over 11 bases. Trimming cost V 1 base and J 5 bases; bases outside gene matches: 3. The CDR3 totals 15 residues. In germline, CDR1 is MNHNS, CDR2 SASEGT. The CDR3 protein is CASSEDSGGAETQYF. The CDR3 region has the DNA TGTGCCAGCAGTGAAGATAGCGGGGGGGCGGAGACCCAGTACTTC.

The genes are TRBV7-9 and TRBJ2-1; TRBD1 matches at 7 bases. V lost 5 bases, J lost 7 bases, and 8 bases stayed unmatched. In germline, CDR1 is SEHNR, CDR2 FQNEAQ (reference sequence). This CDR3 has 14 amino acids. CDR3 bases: TGTGCCAGCAGCCCCGGGACAGAGAGAAATGAGCAGTTCTTC. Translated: CASSPGTERNEQFF.

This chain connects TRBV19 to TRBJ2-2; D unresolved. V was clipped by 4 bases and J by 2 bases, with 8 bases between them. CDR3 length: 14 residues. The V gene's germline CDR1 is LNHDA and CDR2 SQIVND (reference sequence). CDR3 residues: CASSSSSNTGELFF. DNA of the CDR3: TGTGCCAGTAGTAGCAGTTCTAACACCGGGGAGCTGTTTTTT. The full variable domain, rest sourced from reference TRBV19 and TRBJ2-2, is DGGITQSPKYLFRKEGQNVTLSCEQNLNHDAMYWYRQDPGQGLRLIYYSQIVNDFQKGDIAEGYSVSREKKESFPLTVTSAQKNPTAFYLCASSSSSNTGELFFGEGSRLTVL.

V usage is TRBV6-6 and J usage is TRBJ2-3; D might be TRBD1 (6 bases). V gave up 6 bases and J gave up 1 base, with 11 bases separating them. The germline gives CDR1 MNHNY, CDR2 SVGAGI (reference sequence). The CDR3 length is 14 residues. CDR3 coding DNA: TGTGCCAGCAGACATGAGGGGGGCACAGATACGCAGTATTTT. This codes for CASRHEGGTDTQYF.

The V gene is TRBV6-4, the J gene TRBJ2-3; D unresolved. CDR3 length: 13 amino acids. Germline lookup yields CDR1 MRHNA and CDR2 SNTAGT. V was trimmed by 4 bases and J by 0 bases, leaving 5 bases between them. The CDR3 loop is CASSVSSTDTQYF. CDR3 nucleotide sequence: TGTGCCAGCAGTGTAAGCAGCACAGATACGCAGTATTTT.

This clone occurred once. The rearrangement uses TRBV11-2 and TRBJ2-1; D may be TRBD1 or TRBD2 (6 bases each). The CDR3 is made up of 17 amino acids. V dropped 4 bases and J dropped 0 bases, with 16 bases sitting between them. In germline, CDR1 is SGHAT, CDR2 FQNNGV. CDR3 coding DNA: TGTGCCAGCAGCTACCTAGGGGGGTCAAGCTCCTACAATGAGCAGTTCTTC. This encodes CASSYLGGSSSYNEQFF.

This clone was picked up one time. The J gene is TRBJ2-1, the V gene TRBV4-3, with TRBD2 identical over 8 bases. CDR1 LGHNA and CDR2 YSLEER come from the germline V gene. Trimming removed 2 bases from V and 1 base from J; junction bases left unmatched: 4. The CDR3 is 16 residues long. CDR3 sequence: CASSQNSGESYNEQFF. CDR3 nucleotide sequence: TGCGCCAGCAGCCAAAATAGCGGGGAATCCTACAATGAGCAGTTCTTC.

The CDR3 region is CASSDREGSNQPQHF. The CDR3 region has the DNA TGTGCCAGCAGTGACAGGGAAGGGAGCAATCAGCCCCAGCATTTT. This rearrangement joins TRBV6-6 to TRBJ1-5, with TRBD1 identical over 7 bases. The CDR3 totals 15 residues. V shed 5 bases and J 1 base; nucleotides not matched to a gene: 5. The germline CDR1 and CDR2 sequences are MNHNY and SVGAGI (reference sequence).